The text below deals with one TCR beta chain. Antigen: not known. Researchers took RNA transcripts and amplified the TCR beta CDR3 regions from them. The TCR CDR3 was amplified in a first-round RT-PCR using the HTBI primer set. MiXCR, applied by TCRdb to the multiplex PCR reads, yields one record per CDR3 protein. Of 450,000 to 650,000 distinct CDR3 sequences listed, 14% were seen once; the top ten hold roughly 7.7%. This sample is part of a study of T cells in Graves' hyperthyroidism and ophthalmopathy. Study-level results: Through a model of 13 V-J features, ophthalmopathy was separated from stable hyperthyroidism.

V gave up 2 bases and J gave up 0 bases, with 4 bases separating them. Germline lookup yields CDR1 KGHDR and CDR2 SFDVKD. This CDR3 region has 15 residues. The sequencing sample was made of blood. This clonotype was sampled from a woman aged 18 to 35 with Graves' ophthalmopathy. The gene calls are TRBV24-1 and TRBJ1-6, with D unresolved. The CDR3 sequence is CATSDSSSYNSPLHF. The CDR3 nucleotides read TGTGCCACCAGTGATTCTAGCTCCTATAATTCACCCCTCCACTTT.